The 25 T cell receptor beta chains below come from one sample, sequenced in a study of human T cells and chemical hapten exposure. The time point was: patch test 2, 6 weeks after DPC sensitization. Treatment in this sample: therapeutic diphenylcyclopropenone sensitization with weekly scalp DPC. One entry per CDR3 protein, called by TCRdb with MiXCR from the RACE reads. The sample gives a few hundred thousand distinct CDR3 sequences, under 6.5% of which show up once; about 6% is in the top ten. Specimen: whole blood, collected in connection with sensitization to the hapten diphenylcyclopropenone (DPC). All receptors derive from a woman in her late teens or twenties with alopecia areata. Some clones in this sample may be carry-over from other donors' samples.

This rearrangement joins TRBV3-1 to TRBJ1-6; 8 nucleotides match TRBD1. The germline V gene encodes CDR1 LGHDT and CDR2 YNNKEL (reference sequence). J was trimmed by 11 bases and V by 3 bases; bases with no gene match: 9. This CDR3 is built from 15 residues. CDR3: CASSQGGQGATPLHF. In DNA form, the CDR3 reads TGTGCCAGCAGCCAGGGCGGGCAGGGGGCGACACCCCTCCACTTT.

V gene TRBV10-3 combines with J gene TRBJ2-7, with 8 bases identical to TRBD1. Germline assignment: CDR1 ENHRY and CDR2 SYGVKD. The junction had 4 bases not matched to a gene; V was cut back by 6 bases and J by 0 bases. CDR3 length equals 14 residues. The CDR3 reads CAIRPGQGSYEQYF. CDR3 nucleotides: TGTGCCATCAGACCCGGACAGGGCTCCTACGAGCAGTACTTC.

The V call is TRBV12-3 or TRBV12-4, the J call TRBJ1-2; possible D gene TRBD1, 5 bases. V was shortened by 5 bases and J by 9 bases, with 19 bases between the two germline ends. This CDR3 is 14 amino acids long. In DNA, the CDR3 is TGTGCCAGCAGTCGTACCGGGACCTGGGGTAGCTACACCTTC. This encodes CASSRTGTWGSYTF.

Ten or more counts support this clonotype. The CDR3 DNA sequence: TGTGCCAGCACCACGCCTCGGCTCACAGATACGCAGTATTTT. Encoded protein: CASTTPRLTDTQYF. The chain joins TRBV6-2 or TRBV6-3 to TRBJ2-3, with D unclear. The CDR3 loop spans 14 amino acids. From germline, CDR1 is MNHEY and CDR2 SVGEGT. The V end was cut by 7 bases, the J end by 2 bases, with 13 bases between.

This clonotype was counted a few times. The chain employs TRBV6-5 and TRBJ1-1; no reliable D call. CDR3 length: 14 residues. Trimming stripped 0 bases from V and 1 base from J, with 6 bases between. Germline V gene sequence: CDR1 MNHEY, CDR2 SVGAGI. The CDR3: CASSYSFTNTEAFF. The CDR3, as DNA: TGTGCCAGCAGTTACTCATTTACGAACACTGAAGCTTTCTTT.

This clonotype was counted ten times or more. The CDR3 loop reads CASSLTRDNEQFF. CDR3 bases: TGTGCCAGCAGTCTCACAAGGGACAATGAGCAGTTCTTC. The genes are TRBV12-3 or TRBV12-4 and TRBJ2-1; D call uncertain. V shed 5 bases and J shed 5 bases, with 10 bases lying between them. The CDR3 is 13 amino acids.

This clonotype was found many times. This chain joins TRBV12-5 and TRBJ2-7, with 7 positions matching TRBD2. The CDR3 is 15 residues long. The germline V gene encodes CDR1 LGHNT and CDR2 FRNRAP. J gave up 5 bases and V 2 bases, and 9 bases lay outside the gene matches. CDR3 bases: TGTGCTAGTGGTTTGAGCCTAGCGGCTTACCACGAGCAGTACTTC. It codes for CASGLSLAAYHEQYF.

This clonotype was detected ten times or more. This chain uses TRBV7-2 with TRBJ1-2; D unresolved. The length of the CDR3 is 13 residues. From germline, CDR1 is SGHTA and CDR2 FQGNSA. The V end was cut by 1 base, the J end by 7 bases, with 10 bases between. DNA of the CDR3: TGTGCCAGCAGCTTAGAACGGTATGGTGGCTACACCTTC. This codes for CASSLERYGGYTF.

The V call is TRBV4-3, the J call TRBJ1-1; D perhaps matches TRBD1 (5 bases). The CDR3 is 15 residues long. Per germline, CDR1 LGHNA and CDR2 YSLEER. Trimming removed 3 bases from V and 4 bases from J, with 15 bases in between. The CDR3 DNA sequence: TGCGCCAGCAGCCAGGCTACAGTCGGGGGCACTGAAGCTTTCTTT. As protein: CASSQATVGGTEAFF.

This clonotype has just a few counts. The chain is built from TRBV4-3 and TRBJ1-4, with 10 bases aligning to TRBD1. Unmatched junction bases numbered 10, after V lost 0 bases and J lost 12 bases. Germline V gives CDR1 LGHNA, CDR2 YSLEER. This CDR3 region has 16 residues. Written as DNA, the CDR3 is TGCGCCAGCAGCCAAGATCGGACAGGGGGGGAGATTGAACTGTTTTTT. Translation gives CASSQDRTGGEIELFF.

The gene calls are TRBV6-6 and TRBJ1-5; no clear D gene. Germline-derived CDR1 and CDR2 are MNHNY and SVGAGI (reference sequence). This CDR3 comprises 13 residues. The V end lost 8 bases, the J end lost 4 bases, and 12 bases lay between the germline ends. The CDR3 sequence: CASVSGWNQPQHF. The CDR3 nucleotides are TGTGCCAGCGTGTCAGGTTGGAATCAGCCCCAGCATTTT.

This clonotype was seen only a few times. The CDR3 DNA sequence: TGTGCCATCAGTGGCGGACAAATTAACCCTGAAGCTTTCTTT. It yields the protein CAISGGQINPEAFF. This chain links TRBV10-3 with TRBJ1-1; tentative D call: TRBD1 (5 bases). CDR1 ENHRY and CDR2 SYGVKD come from the germline V gene. The CDR3 has 14 residues. V shed 4 bases and J shed 6 bases, with 15 bases lying between them.

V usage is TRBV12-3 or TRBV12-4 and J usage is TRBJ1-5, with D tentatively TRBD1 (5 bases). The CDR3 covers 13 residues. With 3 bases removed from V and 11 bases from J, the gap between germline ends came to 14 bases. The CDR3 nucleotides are TGTGCCAGCAGTTTGACCCGGGACCAGGCCCAGCATTTT. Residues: CASSLTRDQAQHF.

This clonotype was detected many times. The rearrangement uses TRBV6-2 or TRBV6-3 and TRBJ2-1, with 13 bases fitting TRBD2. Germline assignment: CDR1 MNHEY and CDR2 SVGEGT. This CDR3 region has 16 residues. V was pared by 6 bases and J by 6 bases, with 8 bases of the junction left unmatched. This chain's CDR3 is CASSQPGLAGFNEQFF. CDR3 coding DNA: TGTGCCAGCAGCCAACCGGGACTAGCGGGATTCAATGAGCAGTTCTTC.

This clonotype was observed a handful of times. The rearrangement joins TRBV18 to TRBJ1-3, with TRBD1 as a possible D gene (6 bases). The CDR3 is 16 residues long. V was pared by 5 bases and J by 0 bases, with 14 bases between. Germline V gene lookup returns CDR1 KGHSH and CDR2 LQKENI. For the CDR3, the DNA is TGTGCCAGCTCAGTGACAGGAGCTTCCTCTGGAAACACCATATATTTT. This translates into CASSVTGASSGNTIYF.

CDR3 coding DNA: TGTGCCAGCAGTTTTAGCGGGGGTGAGACCCAGTACTTC. Its translation: CASSFSGGETQYF. The genes are TRBV12-3 or TRBV12-4 and TRBJ2-5, with 9 positions matching TRBD2. The ends lost 3 bases at V and 5 bases at J; junction bases unmatched: 1. The CDR3 totals 13 residues.

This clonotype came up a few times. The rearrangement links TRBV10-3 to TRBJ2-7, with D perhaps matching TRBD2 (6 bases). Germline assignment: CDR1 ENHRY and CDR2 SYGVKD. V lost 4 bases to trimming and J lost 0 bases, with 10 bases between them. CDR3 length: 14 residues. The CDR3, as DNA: TGTGCCATCAGTGCTGGGGGGAGCTCCTACGAGCAGTACTTC. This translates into CAISAGGSSYEQYF.

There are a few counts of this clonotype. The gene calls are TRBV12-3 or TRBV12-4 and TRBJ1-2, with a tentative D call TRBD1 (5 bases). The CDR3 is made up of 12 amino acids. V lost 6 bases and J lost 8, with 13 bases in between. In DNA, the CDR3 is TGTGCCAGCAGCCCCCCCCAGGGAGGCTACACCTTC. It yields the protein CASSPPQGGYTF.

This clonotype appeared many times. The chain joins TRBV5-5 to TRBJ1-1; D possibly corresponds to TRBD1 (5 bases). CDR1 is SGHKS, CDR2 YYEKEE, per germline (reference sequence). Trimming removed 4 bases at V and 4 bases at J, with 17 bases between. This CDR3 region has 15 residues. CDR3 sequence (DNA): TGTGCCAGCAGCCCAACCGGGACGGACCTCACTGAAGCTTTCTTT. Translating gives CASSPTGTDLTEAFF.

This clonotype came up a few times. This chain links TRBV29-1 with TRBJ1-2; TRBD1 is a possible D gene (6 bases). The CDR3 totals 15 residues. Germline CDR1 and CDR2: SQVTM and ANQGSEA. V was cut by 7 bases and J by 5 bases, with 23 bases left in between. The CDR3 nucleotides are TGCAGCGCCTACGGAGCGACAGGCGAGCGGTATGGCTACACCTTC. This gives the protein CSAYGATGERYGYTF.

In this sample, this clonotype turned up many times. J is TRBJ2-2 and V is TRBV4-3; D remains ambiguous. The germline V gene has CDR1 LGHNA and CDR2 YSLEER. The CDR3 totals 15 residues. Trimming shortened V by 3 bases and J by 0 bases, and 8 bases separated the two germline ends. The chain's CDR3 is CASSQNRPNTGELFF. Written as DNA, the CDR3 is TGCGCCAGCAGCCAGAACAGACCGAACACCGGGGAGCTGTTTTTT.

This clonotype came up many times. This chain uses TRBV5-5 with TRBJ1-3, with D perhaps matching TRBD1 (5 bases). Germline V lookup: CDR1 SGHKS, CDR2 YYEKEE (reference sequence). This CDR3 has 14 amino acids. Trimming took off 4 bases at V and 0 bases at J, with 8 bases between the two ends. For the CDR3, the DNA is TGTGCCAGCAGCCCTGGGGGCTCTGGAAACACCATATATTTT. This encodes CASSPGGSGNTIYF. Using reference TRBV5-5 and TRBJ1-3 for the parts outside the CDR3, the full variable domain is DAGVTQSPTHLIKTRGQQVTLRCSPISGHKSVSWYQQVLGQGPQFIFQYYEKEERGRGNFPDRFSARQFPNYSSELNVNALLLGDSALYLCASSPGGSGNTIYFGEGSWLTVV.

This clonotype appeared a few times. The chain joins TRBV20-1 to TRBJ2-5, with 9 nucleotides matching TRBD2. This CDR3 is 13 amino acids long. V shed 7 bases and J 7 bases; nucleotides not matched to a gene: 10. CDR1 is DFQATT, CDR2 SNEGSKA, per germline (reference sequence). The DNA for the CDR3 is TGCAGTGGGGTAGCGGGGGCGCCCGGGACCCAGTACTTC. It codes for CSGVAGAPGTQYF.

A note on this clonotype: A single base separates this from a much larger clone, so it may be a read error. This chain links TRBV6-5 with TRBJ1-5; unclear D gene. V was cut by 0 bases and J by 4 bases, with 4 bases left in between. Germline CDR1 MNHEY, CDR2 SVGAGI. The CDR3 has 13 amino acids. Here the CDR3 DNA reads TGTGCCAGCAGTTACTCGTGGAATCAGCCCCAGCATTTT. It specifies CASSYSWNQPQHF.

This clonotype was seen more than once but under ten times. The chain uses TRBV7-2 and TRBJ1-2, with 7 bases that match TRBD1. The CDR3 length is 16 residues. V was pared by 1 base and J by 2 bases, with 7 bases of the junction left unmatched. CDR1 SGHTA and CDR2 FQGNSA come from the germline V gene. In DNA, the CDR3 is TGTGCCAGCAGCTTAGAATTGGACAGGTCCAACTATGGCTACACCTTC. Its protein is CASSLELDRSNYGYTF.